The next 26 T cell receptor beta chains were all read from a single sample in a study of early T cells in non-severe SARS-CoV-2 infection. Each CDR3 protein gets one entry after TCRdb re-called the 5' RACE reads with MiXCR. The table has about 83,000 distinct CDR3 sequences, around 12% seen once. The specimen sequenced was whole blood. These receptor sequences come from an adult who was a healthcare worker with PCR-confirmed SARS-CoV-2 infection or an uninfected control (not recorded which).

Many counts were recorded for this clonotype. This chain connects TRBV5-4 to TRBJ2-1; 10 nucleotides line up with TRBD2. Germline V gene sequence: CDR1 SGHNT, CDR2 YYREEE (reference sequence). This CDR3 is 15 amino acids long. Unmatched junction bases numbered 6, after V lost 1 base and J lost 8 bases. CDR3 sequence (DNA): TGTGCCAGCAGCTTGCTAGGGACTAGCGTTGATGAGCAGTTCTTC. Its protein product is CASSLLGTSVDEQFF.

The chain uses TRBV6-2 or TRBV6-3 and TRBJ1-2; 8 bases align to TRBD1. Germline assignment: CDR1 MNHEY and CDR2 SVGEGT. The CDR3 contains 15 residues. V was clipped by 4 bases and J by 4 bases; unmatched bases: 8. This CDR3 is CASSFSLGQAYGYTF. CDR3 nucleotides: TGTGCCAGCAGTTTCTCCCTGGGACAGGCCTATGGCTACACCTTC.

This clonotype was counted ten times or more. The chain joins TRBV13 to TRBJ1-2; TRBD1 matches 12 bases. Germline V gene data show CDR1 as PRHDT and CDR2 as FYEKMQ (reference sequence). CDR3 length: 17 amino acids. The V segment lost 5 bases and the J segment 4 bases; nucleotides outside the gene matches: 11. CDR3 coding DNA: TGTGCCAGCAGCCTAGACGGGACAGGGGGCCGCAGCTATGGCTACACCTTC. Its translation is CASSLDGTGGRSYGYTF.

This clonotype was counted between two and nine times. The chain has TRBV20-1 and TRBJ2-3; 9 bases are shared with TRBD2. CDR3 length: 16 amino acids. Unmatched junction bases numbered 15, after V lost 5 bases and J lost 6 bases. In germline, CDR1 is DFQATT, CDR2 SNEGSKA (reference sequence). DNA for the CDR3: TGCAGTGCTGCGATAGGGCTAGCGGGATCCAGTGATACGCAGTATTTT. Protein: CSAAIGLAGSSDTQYF.

This clonotype was observed a few times. J is TRBJ1-5 and V is TRBV6-6; D is unresolved. Germline V CDR1 and CDR2: MNHNY, SVGAGI (reference sequence). V lost 6 bases and J 3 bases, leaving 15 bases between the germline ends. This CDR3 region has 15 residues. This CDR3 is CASSQPSQVNQPQHF. The DNA of the CDR3 is TGTGCCAGCAGCCAACCGAGTCAGGTCAATCAGCCCCAGCATTTT.

This clonotype was seen repeatedly, ten times or more. The gene calls are TRBV11-2 and TRBJ2-3, with D hard to call. CDR1 is SGHAT, CDR2 FQNNGV, per germline. The length of the CDR3 is 16 residues. With 4 bases removed from V and 0 bases from J, the gap between germline ends came to 14 bases. The CDR3 sequence is CASSSNPISSTDTQYF. The CDR3 DNA reads as TGTGCCAGCAGCTCGAATCCCATATCTAGCACAGATACGCAGTATTTT.

The chain combines TRBV12-3 or TRBV12-4 with TRBJ2-7; D is uncertain. The CDR3 contains 14 residues. V dropped 6 bases and J dropped 1 base, with 13 bases sitting between them. DNA of the CDR3: TGTGCCAGCAGCCCTCATCGGGCTTCCTACGAGCAGTACTTC. It yields the protein CASSPHRASYEQYF.

The CDR3 sequence is CASRLQGEGNYEQYF. CDR3 coding DNA: TGTGCCAGTAGGCTACAGGGAGAGGGGAACTACGAGCAGTACTTC. V usage is TRBV19 and J usage is TRBJ2-7, with a weak D call TRBD1 (6 bases). The CDR3 is 15 residues long. Per the germline V gene, CDR1 is LNHDA and CDR2 is SQIVND (reference sequence). V was clipped by 6 bases and J by 3 bases, with 18 bases between them.

The rearrangement uses TRBV7-6 and TRBJ2-2; 9 nucleotides agree with TRBD1. J gave up 7 bases and V 0 bases, and 12 bases lay outside the gene matches. This CDR3 contains 18 residues. Germline lookup yields CDR1 SGHVS and CDR2 FNYEAQ. The CDR3 sequence: CASSLAPLTGGLGGELFF. As DNA, the CDR3 is TGTGCCAGCAGCTTAGCCCCCCTGACAGGGGGGCTAGGCGGGGAGCTGTTTTTT.

This clonotype was seen many times. The V gene is TRBV18, the J gene TRBJ1-2, with D tentatively TRBD1 (6 bases). V shed 3 bases and J shed 5 bases, with 13 bases lying between them. The CDR3 has 14 amino acids. CDR1 is KGHSH, CDR2 LQKENI, per germline. The CDR3 loop is CASSPQGREYGYTF. The DNA of the CDR3 is TGTGCCAGCTCACCGCAGGGGCGGGAGTATGGCTACACCTTC.

This clonotype was counted ten times or more. The V and J genes are TRBV6-1 and TRBJ1-2; the D gene is possibly TRBD1 (5 bases). V shed 6 bases and J shed 4 bases, with 18 bases lying between them. The length of the CDR3 is 15 residues. CDR1 and CDR2 from the germline V gene are MNHNS and SASEGT. Here the CDR3 reads CASRISIQGLYGYTF. For the CDR3, the DNA is TGTGCCAGCAGAATAAGTATTCAGGGACTCTATGGCTACACCTTC.

In its sample, this clonotype was seen a few times. V is TRBV12-3 or TRBV12-4 and J is TRBJ2-4, with 9 bases fitting TRBD1. V was clipped by 6 bases and J by 7 bases; unmatched bases: 7. This CDR3 contains 14 residues. This CDR3 reads CASSPGQGRNIQYF. In DNA, the CDR3 is TGTGCCAGCAGCCCTGGACAGGGGAGGAACATTCAGTACTTC.

This clonotype was counted a few times. The rearrangement uses TRBV27 and TRBJ2-7; D is possibly TRBD1 or TRBD2 (5 bases each). CDR1 and CDR2 (germline): MNHEY, SMNVEV (reference sequence). The CDR3 has 12 amino acids. Trimming shortened V by 6 bases and J by 3 bases, and 9 bases separated the two germline ends. The CDR3 nucleotides are TGTGCCAGCAGCGCAGGGAGCTACGAGCAGTACTTC. Residues: CASSAGSYEQYF.

With respect to this clonotype: The junction departs from germline at one end; a sequencing error may be responsible. The chain is built from TRBV29-1 and TRBJ2-7, with TRBD2 matching over 8 bases. CDR1 is SQVTM and CDR2 is ANQGSEA in the germline V gene. The CDR3 has 12 amino acids. This chain's CDR3 is CSAGSGSLELYF. The CDR3 coding sequence is TGCAGTGCCGGAAGCGGGAGCCTCGAGCTGTACTTC.

This clonotype was detected many times. The chain joins TRBV13 to TRBJ2-4; 9 bases agree with TRBD1. Germline V CDR1 and CDR2: PRHDT, FYEKMQ (reference sequence). Trimming took 3 bases from V and 1 from J; bases not matched to a gene: 10. This CDR3 is built from 18 residues. The CDR3 sequence: CASSFSRRTGEAKNIQYF. CDR3 coding DNA: TGTGCCAGCAGCTTTAGCCGACGGACAGGGGAGGCCAAAAACATTCAGTACTTC. The full variable domain, with the rest looked up from reference TRBV13 and TRBJ2-4, is AAGVIQSPRHLIKEKRETATLKCYPIPRHDTVYWYQQGPGQDPQFLISFYEKMQSDKGSIPDRFSAQQFSDYHSELNMSSLELGDSALYFCASSFSRRTGEAKNIQYFGAGTRLSVL.

This clonotype occurred a few times. The CDR3 DNA reads TGTGCCAGTAGTAAACCGGGACAGCTCTACGAGCAGTACTTC. This gives the protein CASSKPGQLYEQYF. The V call is TRBV19, the J call TRBJ2-7, with TRBD1 identical over 7 bases. V was clipped by 4 bases and J by 3 bases; unmatched bases: 6. Germline loops: CDR1 LNHDA, CDR2 SQIVND (reference sequence). The CDR3 has 14 residues.

The chain recombines TRBV11-3 with TRBJ2-2, with TRBD2 identical over 7 bases. Germline-derived CDR1 and CDR2 are SGHNT and YENEEA. J gave up 6 bases and V 4 bases, and 17 bases lay outside the gene matches. The CDR3 has 18 residues. In DNA form, the CDR3 reads TGTGCCAGCAGCTCCACAATACTAGCGCGGAGCCGACCCGGGGAGCTGTTTTTT. Its translation is CASSSTILARSRPGELFF.

V is TRBV19 and J is TRBJ2-2, with 9 positions matching TRBD2. Per germline, CDR1 LNHDA and CDR2 SQIVND (reference sequence). The CDR3 runs to 15 residues. V was clipped by 5 bases and J by 1 base; unmatched bases: 2. This CDR3 reads CASSPTSGNTGELFF. DNA for the CDR3: TGTGCCAGTAGTCCGACTAGCGGGAACACCGGGGAGCTGTTTTTT.

The genes are TRBV6-4 and TRBJ2-3; D may be TRBD2 (5 bases). The CDR3 is 14 residues long. Trimming took off 6 bases at V and 6 bases at J, with 16 bases between the two ends. Germline values: CDR1 MRHNA, CDR2 SNTAGT. The DNA of the CDR3 is TGTGCCAGCAGGGCAGTCGGGGTGACTGATACGCAGTATTTT. This translates into CASRAVGVTDTQYF.

The chain recombines TRBV7-2 with TRBJ2-7; D uncertain. Trimming stripped 5 bases from V and 6 bases from J, with 14 bases between. This CDR3 contains 13 residues. Germline CDR1 reads SGHTA; CDR2 reads FQGNSA. The CDR3 here is CASSPRTGFEQYF. The DNA for the CDR3 is TGTGCCAGCAGCCCGAGGACCGGCTTCGAGCAGTACTTC.

This clonotype was detected many times. CDR3 residues: CASSSAGTSGSYNEQFF. DNA of the CDR3: TGTGCCAGCAGCTCAGCCGGGACTAGCGGGTCCTACAATGAGCAGTTCTTC. This chain links TRBV7-8 with TRBJ2-1, with TRBD2 matching over 12 bases. Per the germline V gene, CDR1 is SGHVS and CDR2 is FQNEAQ. The CDR3 is 17 residues long. The V and J ends lost 4 bases and 1 base, in that order; junction bases with no gene match: 5.

This chain joins TRBV5-6 and TRBJ2-6; D remains unclear. This CDR3 region has 16 residues. Germline assignment: CDR1 SGHDT and CDR2 YYEEEE. The V and J ends lost 0 bases and 1 base respectively, with 8 bases between them. CDR3 loop: CASSLAVGSGANVLTF. The DNA for the CDR3 is TGTGCCAGCAGCTTGGCCGTAGGATCTGGGGCCAACGTCCTGACTTTC.

This clonotype was seen repeatedly, ten times or more. This rearrangement joins TRBV9 to TRBJ1-4; D may be TRBD1 (5 bases). The length of the CDR3 is 15 residues. The germline V and J ends were trimmed by 0 bases and 8 bases, with 14 bases remaining between them. Germline assignment: CDR1 SGDLS and CDR2 YYNGEE. Here the CDR3 reads CASSVGQTVPEKLFF. The CDR3 bases are TGTGCCAGCAGCGTAGGACAGACGGTCCCCGAAAAACTGTTTTTT. The full variable domain, rest sourced from reference TRBV9 and TRBJ1-4, is DSGVTQTPKHLITATGQRVTLRCSPRSGDLSVYWYQQSLDQGLQFLIQYYNGEERAKGNILERFSAQQFPDLHSELNLSSLELGDSALYFCASSVGQTVPEKLFFGSGTQLSVL.

This clonotype was found a few times. This chain connects TRBV20-1 to TRBJ2-2, with D possibly matching TRBD1 (5 bases). V lost 0 bases and J 1 base, leaving 9 bases between the germline ends. CDR3 length: 15 amino acids. Germline V lookup: CDR1 DFQATT, CDR2 SNEGSKA (reference sequence). CDR3 sequence reads: CSARDGAENTGELFF. DNA for the CDR3: TGCAGTGCTAGAGATGGGGCAGAGAACACCGGGGAGCTGTTTTTT.

The genes are TRBV7-9 and TRBJ2-7; a possible D gene is TRBD1 (5 bases). V lost 5 bases and J 0 bases, leaving 14 bases between the germline ends. In germline, CDR1 is SEHNR, CDR2 FQNEAQ (reference sequence). CDR3 length equals 15 residues. CDR3 nucleotide sequence: TGTGCCAGCAGCCCCCCGGACATCGTCTCCTACGAGCAGTACTTC. Amino acids: CASSPPDIVSYEQYF.

This clonotype showed up just a few times. The genes are TRBV18 and TRBJ2-1, with 9 bases that match TRBD1. This CDR3 comprises 16 residues. V lost 3 bases, J lost 2 bases, and 5 bases stayed unmatched. Germline CDR1 is KGHSH and CDR2 is LQKENI. CDR3 sequence: CASSPGQGITYNEQFF. The DNA for the CDR3 is TGTGCCAGCTCACCGGGACAGGGTATCACCTACAATGAGCAGTTCTTC.